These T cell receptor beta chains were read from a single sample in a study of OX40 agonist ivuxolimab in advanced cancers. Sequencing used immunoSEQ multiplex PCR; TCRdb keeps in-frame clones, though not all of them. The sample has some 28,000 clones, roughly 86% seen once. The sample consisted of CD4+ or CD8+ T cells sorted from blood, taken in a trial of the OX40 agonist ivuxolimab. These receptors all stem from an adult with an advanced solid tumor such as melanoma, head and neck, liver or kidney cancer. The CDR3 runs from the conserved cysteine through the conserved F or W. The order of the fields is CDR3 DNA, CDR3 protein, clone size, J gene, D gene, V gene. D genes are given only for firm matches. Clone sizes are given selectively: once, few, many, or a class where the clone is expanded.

cdr3_nt: TGTGCCAGCAGTTACTCCTGGTCGATGACTGAAGCTTTCTTT
cdr3_aa: CASSYSWSMTEAFF
clone_size: -
j_call: TRBJ1-1
d_call: -
v_call: TRBV6-5

cdr3_nt: TGTGCCAGTAGTATCCCCTGGACAGGGATAGAGACCCAGTACTTC
cdr3_aa: CASSIPWTGIETQYF
clone_size: -
j_call: TRBJ2-5
d_call: TRBD1
v_call: TRBV19

cdr3_nt: TGTGCCATCAGCGGTCTTGGGACAGGGAGCTCCTACGAGCAGTACTTC
cdr3_aa: CAISGLGTGSSYEQYF
clone_size: medium-sized
j_call: TRBJ2-7
d_call: TRBD1
v_call: TRBV10-3

cdr3_nt: TGTGCCAGAAGCTGGCCAACTAGCGGGGTTACCTACGAGCAGTACTTC
cdr3_aa: CARSWPTSGVTYEQYF
clone_size: -
j_call: TRBJ2-7
d_call: TRBD2
v_call: TRBV5-3

cdr3_nt: TGTGCCAGCAGTTATACAGGGGGGACTGAGCAGTTCTTC
cdr3_aa: CASSYTGGTEQFF
clone_size: -
j_call: TRBJ2-1
d_call: TRBD1
v_call: TRBV6-5

cdr3_nt: TGTGCCAGCAGCCAAGTTGAGTCGGGCACTGAAGCTTTCTTT
cdr3_aa: CASSQVESGTEAFF
clone_size: -
j_call: TRBJ1-1
d_call: -
v_call: TRBV14

cdr3_nt: TGTGCCAGCAGCTCCCCAGGCGAGCAGTACTTC
cdr3_aa: CASSSPGEQYF
clone_size: -
j_call: TRBJ2-7
d_call: -
v_call: TRBV7-9

cdr3_nt: TGTGCCAGTAGTTTAGATTCAGGGGGCTACGAGCAGTACTTC
cdr3_aa: CASSLDSGGYEQYF
clone_size: -
j_call: TRBJ2-7
d_call: TRBD1
v_call: TRBV19

cdr3_nt: TGTGCCAGCAGCTTCAGAAAGGGGGCTTCCGGAAACACCATATATTTT
cdr3_aa: CASSFRKGASGNTIYF
clone_size: once
j_call: TRBJ1-3
d_call: TRBD1
v_call: TRBV7-6

cdr3_nt: TGCGCCAGCAGCCCCGCCAGGGGGGGGGCTAACACTGAAGCTTTCTTT
cdr3_aa: CASSPARGGANTEAFF
clone_size: -
j_call: TRBJ1-1
d_call: TRBD1
v_call: TRBV5-1

cdr3_nt: TGTGCCAGCAGTGAACTAGCGGGGGGGGTTAACAATGAGCAGTTCTTC
cdr3_aa: CASSELAGGVNNEQFF
clone_size: few
j_call: TRBJ2-1
d_call: TRBD2
v_call: TRBV6-1

cdr3_nt: TGTGCCAGTAGTTTTCGTGGAAAACTGTTTTTT
cdr3_aa: CASSFRGKLFF
clone_size: -
j_call: TRBJ1-4
d_call: -
v_call: TRBV19

cdr3_nt: TGTGCCAGCACGGACAGGGTCTACGAGCAGTACTTC
cdr3_aa: CASTDRVYEQYF
clone_size: -
j_call: TRBJ2-7
d_call: TRBD1
v_call: TRBV7-9

cdr3_nt: TGCGCCAGCGGGGGGCCAGGGGATTCACCCCTCCACTTT
cdr3_aa: CASGGPGDSPLHF
clone_size: -
j_call: TRBJ1-6
d_call: -
v_call: TRBV4-1

cdr3_nt: TGCGCCAGCAGCCAAGAGGCCAGGGGAGGGTTGACTGAAGCTTTCTTT
cdr3_aa: CASSQEARGGLTEAFF
clone_size: -
j_call: TRBJ1-1
d_call: -
v_call: TRBV4-1

cdr3_nt: TGTGCCAGCAGATTGGGGCAGAGCTACGAGCAGTACTTC
cdr3_aa: CASRLGQSYEQYF
clone_size: -
j_call: TRBJ2-7
d_call: -
v_call: TRBV5-4

cdr3_nt: TGTGCCAGCAGCCCGGAGGGGACGGGTCACCTCGGCGACTATGGCTACACCTTC
cdr3_aa: CASSPEGTGHLGDYGYTF
clone_size: -
j_call: TRBJ1-2
d_call: -
v_call: TRBV7-2

cdr3_nt: TGTGCCAGCAGCATGGGGCGCAGGACCCATGAGCAGTTCTTC
cdr3_aa: CASSMGRRTHEQFF
clone_size: once
j_call: TRBJ2-1
d_call: -
v_call: TRBV21-1

cdr3_nt: TGTGCCAGCAGTGAATGGACAGCCTTTCAAGAGACCCAGTACTTC
cdr3_aa: CASSEWTAFQETQYF
clone_size: -
j_call: TRBJ2-5
d_call: -
v_call: TRBV2

cdr3_nt: TGTGCCAGCAGCGCCGGGACAGGGCAATATGGCTACACCTTC
cdr3_aa: CASSAGTGQYGYTF
clone_size: -
j_call: TRBJ1-2
d_call: TRBD1
v_call: TRBV9

cdr3_nt: TGCAGCGTTGAGTGGGACAGCTCCTACGAGCAGTACTTC
cdr3_aa: CSVEWDSSYEQYF
clone_size: -
j_call: TRBJ2-7
d_call: TRBD1
v_call: TRBV29-1

cdr3_nt: TGTGCCAGCAGCTTAGGAAAGGGATACGAGCAGTACTTC
cdr3_aa: CASSLGKGYEQYF
clone_size: -
j_call: TRBJ2-7
d_call: -
v_call: TRBV7-6

cdr3_nt: TGTGCCAGCAGTTACCCGGGGAACACTGAAGCTTTCTTT
cdr3_aa: CASSYPGNTEAFF
clone_size: -
j_call: TRBJ1-1
d_call: -
v_call: TRBV6-5

cdr3_nt: TGTGCCAGTAGTAGCTCCTGGGCCACCTACGAGCAGTACTTC
cdr3_aa: CASSSSWATYEQYF
clone_size: -
j_call: TRBJ2-7
d_call: -
v_call: TRBV19

cdr3_nt: TGTGCCAGCAGCGTAGGACAGGCAAGCACAGATACGCAGTATTTT
cdr3_aa: CASSVGQASTDTQYF
clone_size: -
j_call: TRBJ2-3
d_call: -
v_call: TRBV9

cdr3_nt: TGTGCCAGTAGGGGACCGCCGTTCTATGGCTACACCTTC
cdr3_aa: CASRGPPFYGYTF
clone_size: -
j_call: TRBJ1-2
d_call: -
v_call: TRBV19

cdr3_nt: TGTGCCAGCAGCTTGGGGGGCGGCTACAATGAGCAGTTCTTC
cdr3_aa: CASSLGGGYNEQFF
clone_size: -
j_call: TRBJ2-1
d_call: -
v_call: TRBV5-5

cdr3_nt: TGTGCCAGCTCCTCAGGGGAGCAGTTCTTC
cdr3_aa: CASSSGEQFF
clone_size: -
j_call: TRBJ2-1
d_call: -
v_call: TRBV7-9

cdr3_nt: TGCGCCAGCAGCCAAGAAACGGCAGATTACAATGAGCAGTTCTTC
cdr3_aa: CASSQETADYNEQFF
clone_size: -
j_call: TRBJ2-1
d_call: -
v_call: TRBV4-1

cdr3_nt: TGTGCCAGCAGCTTGGTGGAGAACAGCTACGAGCAGTACTTC
cdr3_aa: CASSLVENSYEQYF
clone_size: -
j_call: TRBJ2-7
d_call: -
v_call: TRBV5-4

cdr3_nt: TGTGCCAGCAGGGATGGGACAGGGGGGAATGAGCAGTTCTTC
cdr3_aa: CASRDGTGGNEQFF
clone_size: -
j_call: TRBJ2-1
d_call: TRBD1
v_call: TRBV27

cdr3_nt: TGTGCCAGCAGCTTAGCGTTAACGGGGGTATACAATGAGCAGTTCTTC
cdr3_aa: CASSLALTGVYNEQFF
clone_size: -
j_call: TRBJ2-1
d_call: -
v_call: TRBV7-7